The 29 T cell receptor beta chains below all came from one sample that was sequenced in a study of persistence of HIV-infected CD4 T cells. Cells were stimulated with CMV-infected fibroblast lysates at roughly 10 ug/mL. Sorted nonresponding memory CD4+ T cells were CD40L-negative, CD69-negative, CD45RO-high. The immunoSEQ assay was version 4, run in survey mode. Clones were read by immunoSEQ multiplex PCR, and TCRdb kept only the in-frame ones, dropping some. Of tens of thousands of clones listed, 70% to 80% are singletons. The antigens of these receptors remain unknown. Sequencing used CD4+ T cells sorted from PBMCs after roughly 18-hour stimulation, obtained from a patient who received antiretroviral therapy. These receptors came from an adult man with HIV who was CMV-seropositive.

As DNA, the CDR3 is TGCGCCAGCAGCTACCTGTTGGGAGGGTCCACTGAAGCTTTCTTT. Protein product: CASSYLLGGSTEAFF. This chain uses TRBV5-1 with TRBJ1-1, with D unclear. Trimming took 3 bases from V and 4 from J, leaving 16 bases between them. Looked up from germline, CDR1 is SGHRS and CDR2 is YFSETQ. The CDR3 length is 15 residues.

This chain joins TRBV29-1 and TRBJ2-6; no clear D gene. Germline CDR1 reads SQVTM; CDR2 reads ANQGSEA. The V gene lost 2 bases and the J gene lost 0 bases, with 5 bases spanning the gap. The CDR3 runs to 14 residues. The CDR3: CSVERSSGANVLTF. Written as DNA, the CDR3 is TGCAGCGTTGAAAGATCCTCTGGGGCCAACGTCCTGACTTTC.

This chain uses TRBV18 with TRBJ1-5; 9 nucleotides align to TRBD1. The germline CDR1 and CDR2 sequences are KGHSH and LQKENI. Losses at the gene ends were 3 bases for V and 4 bases for J; bases not matched to a gene: 1. CDR3 size: 14 residues. The CDR3 spells CASSPGTGNQPQHF. The CDR3, as DNA: TGTGCCAGCTCACCCGGGACAGGGAATCAGCCCCAGCATTTT.

The chain has TRBV25-1 and TRBJ2-6, with D tentatively TRBD2 (6 bases). This CDR3 contains 16 residues. CDR1 is MGHDK, CDR2 SYGVNS, per germline. V gave up 4 bases and J gave up 4 bases, with 14 bases separating them. DNA for the CDR3: TGTGCCAGCAGTGGGGGGAGGTTTGGCGGGGCCAACGTCCTGACTTTC. Translation gives CASSGGRFGGANVLTF.

The chain recombines TRBV7-2 with TRBJ2-7; D may be TRBD1 (6 bases). Germline V CDR1 and CDR2: SGHTA, FQGNSA. The CDR3 runs to 15 residues. The V gene lost 1 base and the J gene lost 2 bases, with 12 bases spanning the gap. The CDR3 region is CASSLEQGSTYEQYF. Written as DNA, the CDR3 is TGTGCCAGCAGCTTAGAGCAGGGGAGTACCTACGAGCAGTACTTC.

This clone is classed as medium-sized (0.01 to 0.1%). This chain uses TRBV19 with TRBJ2-1, with TRBD2 identical over 10 bases. Per germline, CDR1 LNHDA and CDR2 SQIVND (reference sequence). The CDR3 extends over 15 amino acids. V was clipped by 10 bases and J by 6 bases; unmatched bases: 12. The CDR3 sequence is CATSPLSGGVNEQFF. CDR3 DNA sequence: TGTGCCACCTCTCCCCTCAGCGGGGGGGTCAATGAGCAGTTCTTC.

The chain employs TRBV4-3 and TRBJ2-5; perhaps TRBD1 as D (6 bases). The CDR3 extends over 15 amino acids. V was clipped by 4 bases and J by 7 bases, with 19 bases between them. CDR1 is LGHNA and CDR2 is YSLEER in the germline V gene. CDR3 coding DNA: TGCGCCAGCAGCCCGGAACAGGGTTTTGGTGGGACCCAGTACTTC. This sequence encodes CASSPEQGFGGTQYF.

This clone was seen a few times. This rearrangement joins TRBV6-5 to TRBJ1-5; D unresolved. V lost 2 bases and J 0 bases, leaving 8 bases between the germline ends. The germline gives CDR1 MNHEY, CDR2 SVGAGI. The CDR3 spans 15 residues. CDR3 residues: CASSYKGYSNQPQHF. CDR3 coding DNA: TGTGCCAGCAGTTACAAGGGTTATAGCAATCAGCCCCAGCATTTT.

This clone was picked up a small number of times. The chain recombines TRBV30 with TRBJ2-2, with D perhaps matching TRBD1 (5 bases). Trimming took 5 bases from V and 5 from J, leaving 6 bases between them. Germline-derived CDR1 and CDR2 are GTSNPN and SVGIG (reference sequence). The CDR3 sequence is 11 residues long. The CDR3 sequence: CAWQGTGELFF. The CDR3 nucleotides are TGTGCCTGGCAGGGAACCGGGGAGCTGTTTTTT.

The J gene is TRBJ1-2, the V gene TRBV4-1; 9 bases are shared with TRBD1. Germline CDR1 is MGHRA and CDR2 is YSYEKL. J was trimmed by 1 base and V by 4 bases; bases with no gene match: 7. This CDR3 comprises 16 residues. CDR3 protein: CASSPTGGPRNYGYTF. The CDR3 bases are TGCGCCAGCAGCCCGACAGGGGGGCCCCGTAACTATGGCTACACCTTC.

V gene TRBV6-5 combines with J gene TRBJ2-1, with 13 positions matching TRBD2. Germline CDR1 MNHEY, CDR2 SVGAGI. The CDR3 consists of 15 residues. V trimming: 7 bases; J trimming: 8 bases; junction bases outside the gene matches: 8. CDR3 DNA sequence: TGTGCCAGCATGACCGGGACTAGCGGGGCCTATGAGCAGTTCTTC. It codes for CASMTGTSGAYEQFF.

V and J are TRBV4-2 and TRBJ1-6, with a possible D match to TRBD1 (6 bases). This CDR3 comprises 16 residues. Trimming cost V 0 bases and J 10 bases, with 16 bases left between them. CDR1 and CDR2 (germline): LGHNA, YNFKEQ. CDR3 sequence reads: CASSQEGPRGISPLHF. As DNA, the CDR3 is TGTGCCAGCAGCCAAGAGGGACCCAGGGGAATCTCACCCCTCCACTTT.

The chain uses TRBV15 and TRBJ2-2; 7 positions match TRBD1. J gave up 4 bases and V 1 base, and 3 bases lay outside the gene matches. Germline V gene sequence: CDR1 LNHNV, CDR2 YYDKDF (reference sequence). The CDR3 consists of 15 residues. As DNA, the CDR3 is TGTGCCACCAGCAGAGGAGGGGGCCTCACCGGGGAGCTGTTTTTT. Residues: CATSRGGGLTGELFF.

The gene calls are TRBV15 and TRBJ2-1; the D gene is possibly TRBD1 (5 bases). The germline V and J ends were trimmed by 0 bases and 6 bases, with 12 bases remaining between them. Per germline, CDR1 LNHNV and CDR2 YYDKDF (reference sequence). The CDR3 spans 15 residues. This CDR3 is CATSRELSRGNEQFF. CDR3 nucleotides: TGTGCCACCAGCAGAGAGCTCTCAAGGGGCAATGAGCAGTTCTTC.

This clone was seen only once. J is TRBJ2-7 and V is TRBV27; weak D call: TRBD2 (5 bases). The CDR3 sequence is 13 residues long. With 0 bases removed from V and 4 bases from J, the gap between germline ends came to 7 bases. Germline lookup yields CDR1 MNHEY and CDR2 SMNVEV (reference sequence). This CDR3 reads CASSLSRGYEQYF. CDR3 coding DNA: TGTGCCAGCAGTTTATCCCGGGGATACGAGCAGTACTTC.

The genes are TRBV4-1 and TRBJ1-3; tentative D call: TRBD1 (6 bases). The germline CDR1 and CDR2 sequences are MGHRA and YSYEKL. V lost 2 bases and J lost 1, with 18 bases in between. The CDR3 contains 18 residues. The CDR3 reads CASSQIPGGRTSGNTIYF. The CDR3 bases are TGCGCCAGCAGCCAAATTCCGGGGGGCAGGACTTCTGGAAACACCATATATTTT.

V and J are TRBV2 and TRBJ2-7; D gene unclear. V lost 6 bases to trimming and J lost 4 bases, with 16 bases between them. This CDR3 has 14 residues. CDR1 is SNHLY, CDR2 FYNNEI, per germline. The chain's CDR3 is CASRRINRSYEQYF. CDR3 sequence (DNA): TGTGCCAGCAGACGTATAAACAGAAGTTACGAGCAGTACTTC.

The chain couples TRBV27 to TRBJ1-2; 8 bases line up with TRBD1. Germline V gene data show CDR1 as MNHEY and CDR2 as SMNVEV (reference sequence). V gave up 5 bases and J gave up 4 bases; unmatched junction bases: 12. The CDR3 runs to 16 residues. CDR3 nucleotide sequence: TGTGCCAGCAGTCCCCGAGGACAGGGCGTGAGCTATGGCTACACCTTC. Its translation is CASSPRGQGVSYGYTF.

The chain is built from TRBV5-1 and TRBJ2-1; 11 nucleotides agree with TRBD2. Unmatched junction bases numbered 6, after V lost 5 bases and J lost 8 bases. The CDR3 covers 14 residues. In germline, CDR1 is SGHRS, CDR2 YFSETQ. The CDR3 here is CASSFSGGAHEQFF. For the CDR3, the DNA is TGCGCCAGCAGTTTTAGCGGGGGGGCTCATGAGCAGTTCTTC.

This chain joins TRBV5-1 and TRBJ2-3, with TRBD2 identical over 13 bases. Trimming took 4 bases from V and 2 from J; bases not matched to a gene: 4. Germline V CDR1 and CDR2: SGHRS, YFSETQ. The CDR3 has 16 residues. CDR3 nucleotide sequence: TGCGCCAGCAGCCAACTAGCGGGAGGGCCCACAGATACGCAGTATTTT. Translating gives CASSQLAGGPTDTQYF.

The chain combines TRBV18 with TRBJ2-4; the match to TRBD1 covers 8 bases. CDR1 is KGHSH and CDR2 is LQKENI in the germline V gene. V trimming: 3 bases; J trimming: 0 bases; junction bases outside the gene matches: 10. CDR3 length equals 18 residues. CDR3 residues: CASSPYLQGGKAKNIQYF. Written as DNA, the CDR3 is TGTGCCAGCTCACCTTATCTACAGGGGGGAAAAGCCAAAAACATTCAGTACTTC.

V is TRBV18 and J is TRBJ2-2, with D tentatively TRBD1 (6 bases). The CDR3 runs to 20 residues. V lost 5 bases to trimming and J lost 1 base, with 26 bases between them. Germline V lookup: CDR1 KGHSH, CDR2 LQKENI. The CDR3 here is CASSKTGQTGAFKNTGELFF. The CDR3 DNA reads as TGTGCCAGCTCAAAGACCGGACAGACAGGCGCCTTCAAGAACACCGGGGAGCTGTTTTTT.

This clone was seen a few times. The chain is built from TRBV2 and TRBJ1-2; D gene ambiguous. The length of the CDR3 is 12 residues. The ends were cut back, 2 bases at V and 0 bases at J, with 1 base in the middle. Germline assignment: CDR1 SNHLY and CDR2 FYNNEI. This chain's CDR3 is CASSETNYGYTF. The CDR3 nucleotides read TGTGCCAGCAGTGAAACTAACTATGGCTACACCTTC.

The V and J genes are TRBV10-3 and TRBJ1-1; 7 positions agree with TRBD1. Germline loops: CDR1 ENHRY, CDR2 SYGVKD. The CDR3 is 15 residues long. After removal of 6 bases from V and 1 base from J, the junction contained 8 bases not matched to a gene. The CDR3 DNA reads TGTGCCATCAGGGAAACAGGGGCGAGGAACACTGAAGCTTTCTTT. Protein sequence: CAIRETGARNTEAFF.

V and J are TRBV11-2 and TRBJ2-3; D is possibly TRBD1 (5 bases). Trimming cost V 2 bases and J 6 bases, with 15 bases left between them. There are 15 residues in the CDR3. Germline assignment: CDR1 SGHAT and CDR2 FQNNGV. The CDR3 DNA is TGTGCCAGCAGCTTATGGCAGGGATGGGGTGATACGCAGTATTTT. This gives the protein CASSLWQGWGDTQYF.

The J gene is TRBJ2-1, the V gene TRBV19; TRBD2 matches 8 bases. The germline gives CDR1 LNHDA, CDR2 SQIVND (reference sequence). The CDR3 loop spans 16 amino acids. V lost 1 base, J lost 9 bases, and 11 bases stayed unmatched. The CDR3 DNA reads TGTGCCAGTAGTATAGTGACAAGCGGGAGAAGGGGTGAGCAGTTCTTC. It translates to CASSIVTSGRRGEQFF. Combining the CDR3 with reference TRBV19 and TRBJ2-1 gives the whole variable domain DGGITQSPKYLFRKEGQNVTLSCEQNLNHDAMYWYRQDPGQGLRLIYYSQIVNDFQKGDIAEGYSVSREKKESFPLTVTSAQKNPTAFYLCASSIVTSGRRGEQFFGPGTRLTVL.

V and J are TRBV24-1 and TRBJ2-1, with D uncertain. The germline CDR1 and CDR2 sequences are KGHDR and SFDVKD. V was clipped by 4 bases and J by 8 bases, with 11 bases between them. This CDR3 region has 13 residues. CDR3 sequence: CATSESGEDEQFF. DNA for the CDR3: TGTGCCACCAGTGAGTCCGGTGAGGATGAGCAGTTCTTC.

The genes are TRBV9 and TRBJ2-7; TRBD1 matches at 9 bases. The CDR3 covers 15 residues. From germline, CDR1 is SGDLS and CDR2 YYNGEE. After removal of 1 base from V and 4 bases from J, the junction contained 6 bases not matched to a gene. CDR3 amino acids: CASSVSAGQGYEQYF. CDR3 nucleotides: TGTGCCAGCAGCGTAAGTGCGGGACAGGGATACGAGCAGTACTTC. The variable domain in full, completed from reference TRBV9 and TRBJ2-7, reads DSGVTQTPKHLITATGQRVTLRCSPRSGDLSVYWYQQSLDQGLQFLIQYYNGEERAKGNILERFSAQQFPDLHSELNLSSLELGDSALYFCASSVSAGQGYEQYFGPGTRLTVT.

The V and J genes are TRBV18 and TRBJ2-7; 15 bases are shared with TRBD2. Losses at the gene ends were 4 bases for V and 3 bases for J; bases not matched to a gene: 10. This CDR3 region has 18 residues. Per germline, CDR1 KGHSH and CDR2 LQKENI. CDR3 sequence (DNA): TGTGCCAGCTCACTCGGGACGCTGGGACTAGCGGGAGGCTACGAGCAGTACTTC. This sequence encodes CASSLGTLGLAGGYEQYF.